One and the same sample provided the 32 T cell receptor beta chains below, sequenced in a study of shared T cell receptors in the human thymus. Sequencing was performed with immunoSEQ multiplex PCR; in TCRdb, only in-frame clones are kept and a portion is missing. The sample has about 500,000 clones, about four fifths seen once. The same sample was also studied in work on human thymus T cells.

Material: thymocytes. The source of these receptors is a boy less than two years old with a congenital heart defect.

In its sample, this clone was seen a few times. The chain links TRBV13 to TRBJ2-7, with D perhaps matching TRBD1 (6 bases). Trimming stripped 4 bases from V and 6 bases from J, with 16 bases between. The CDR3 spans 14 residues. Germline values: CDR1 PRHDT, CDR2 FYEKMQ (reference sequence). The CDR3 region is CASSYDRHTSEQYF. CDR3 bases: TGTGCCAGCAGCTACGACAGGCACACGAGCGAGCAGTACTTC.

The J gene is TRBJ1-5, the V gene TRBV27; the D gene is possibly TRBD1 (5 bases). This CDR3 contains 14 residues. Germline CDR1 reads MNHEY; CDR2 reads SMNVEV (reference sequence). V lost 1 base to trimming and J lost 7 bases, with 11 bases between them. Here the CDR3 reads CASSLFREGQPQHF. The CDR3 DNA reads as TGTGCCAGCAGTTTATTCAGGGAGGGCCAGCCCCAGCATTTT.

The J gene is TRBJ1-5, the V gene TRBV28; a weak D match, TRBD1 (5 bases). There are 19 residues in the CDR3. V shed 1 base and J shed 0 bases, with 19 bases lying between them. Germline V gene lookup returns CDR1 MDHEN and CDR2 SYDVKM. CDR3 amino acids: CASSLSGGAGQYSNQPQHF. The CDR3 coding sequence is TGTGCCAGCAGTTTATCTGGCGGGGCGGGGCAATATAGCAATCAGCCCCAGCATTTT.

The rearrangement links TRBV27 to TRBJ1-2, with D perhaps TRBD1 (6 bases). CDR1 and CDR2 (germline): MNHEY, SMNVEV (reference sequence). This CDR3 is built from 11 residues. The V end was cut by 10 bases, the J end by 8 bases, with 14 bases between. As DNA, the CDR3 is TGTGCCATTACACAGGGCCGAGGCTACACCTTC. Translated: CAITQGRGYTF.

The sample holds a few counts of this clone. This sequence joins TRBV13 and TRBJ2-5; TRBD2 matches at 7 bases. Germline-derived CDR1 and CDR2 are PRHDT and FYEKMQ (reference sequence). CDR3 length: 16 amino acids. The ends lost 7 bases at V and 1 base at J; junction bases unmatched: 12. CDR3 region: CASNTRPSGSQETQYF. CDR3 bases: TGTGCCAGCAACACGCGGCCTAGCGGCTCCCAAGAGACCCAGTACTTC. Full variable domain (remainder filled in from reference TRBV13 and TRBJ2-5): AAGVIQSPRHLIKEKRETATLKCYPIPRHDTVYWYQQGPGQDPQFLISFYEKMQSDKGSIPDRFSAQQFSDYHSELNMSSLELGDSALYFCASNTRPSGSQETQYFGPGTRLLVL.

V and J are TRBV4-1 and TRBJ1-2; D perhaps matches TRBD1 (5 bases). Trimming cost V 3 bases and J 2 bases, with 13 bases left between them. CDR1 MGHRA and CDR2 YSYEKL come from the germline V gene. This CDR3 has 15 amino acids. CDR3 region: CASSQGREGNYGYTF. The CDR3 DNA sequence: TGCGCCAGCAGCCAGGGGCGGGAGGGGAACTATGGCTACACCTTC.

This chain joins TRBV15 and TRBJ2-5, with 7 nucleotides matching TRBD1. Per the germline V gene, CDR1 is LNHNV and CDR2 is YYDKDF (reference sequence). With 5 bases clipped from V and 4 bases from J, the junction kept 13 bases outside the gene matches. The CDR3 consists of 16 residues. This CDR3 is CATSPRDRAPPETQYF. CDR3 DNA sequence: TGTGCCACCAGCCCCCGGGACAGAGCTCCCCCAGAGACCCAGTACTTC.

J is TRBJ2-1 and V is TRBV27; TRBD2 agrees at 10 bases. J lost 0 bases, V lost 2 bases, and 4 bases had no gene match. This CDR3 has 17 residues. Germline values: CDR1 MNHEY, CDR2 SMNVEV (reference sequence). The CDR3 nucleotides read TGTGCCAGCAGTTTACTAGCGGGAGAGATCTCCTACAATGAGCAGTTCTTC. Its protein is CASSLLAGEISYNEQFF.

V is TRBV5-1 and J is TRBJ2-7, with TRBD2 identical over 7 bases. V shed 6 bases, J shed 7 bases, and the junction held 16 bases outside the gene matches. The V gene's germline CDR1 is SGHRS and CDR2 YFSETQ. The length of the CDR3 is 15 residues. The DNA of the CDR3 is TGCGCCAGCAAGGTTTGGGCGGGAGCCCTTTGGGAGCAGTACTTC. This translates into CASKVWAGALWEQYF.

This clone was counted only a few times. The chain carries TRBV4-3 and TRBJ1-1; D might be TRBD1 (6 bases). Trimming shortened V by 4 bases and J by 5 bases, and 20 bases separated the two germline ends. The CDR3 consists of 16 residues. Looked up from germline, CDR1 is LGHNA and CDR2 is YSLEER. The CDR3, as DNA: TGCGCCAGCAGCCCCCACCGGACAGCCAGGCGGACTGAAGCTTTCTTT. This translates into CASSPHRTARRTEAFF.

V gene TRBV13 combines with J gene TRBJ2-1; tentative D call: TRBD2 (7 bases). CDR3 size: 20 residues. V was trimmed by 1 base and J by 7 bases, leaving 29 bases between them. In germline, CDR1 is PRHDT, CDR2 FYEKMQ (reference sequence). The CDR3 protein is CASSLVEGGVQHPGMNEQFF. In DNA, the CDR3 is TGTGCCAGCAGCTTAGTGGAGGGGGGGGTTCAGCACCCTGGGATGAATGAGCAGTTCTTC.

The chain links TRBV11-2 to TRBJ2-7; 11 bases align to TRBD2. CDR1 SGHAT and CDR2 FQNNGV come from the germline V gene. The CDR3 spans 14 residues. V dropped 5 bases and J dropped 7; count of bases not matched to a gene: 7. In DNA form, the CDR3 reads TGTGCCAGCAGCGACGAGGTAGCGGGAGGGGAGCAGTACTTC. This encodes CASSDEVAGGEQYF. The full variable domain, in which reference TRBV11-2 and TRBJ2-7 provide the parts outside the CDR3, is EAGVAQSPRYKIIEKRQSVAFWCNPISGHATLYWYQQILGQGPKLLIQFQNNGVVDDSQLPKDRFSAERLKGVDSTLKIQPAKLEDSAVYLCASSDEVAGGEQYFGPGTRLTVT.

The V call is TRBV5-6, the J call TRBJ1-1, with 11 nucleotides matching TRBD1. The CDR3 sequence is 19 residues long. J was trimmed by 6 bases and V by 4 bases; bases with no gene match: 20. Germline V gene data show CDR1 as SGHDT and CDR2 as YYEEEE. CDR3 DNA: TGTGCCAGCAGCACCCGAGACGAAACGACTGGACAGGGGGCGGCTGAAGCTTTCTTT. Translating gives CASSTRDETTGQGAAEAFF. Variable domain in full (rest from reference TRBV5-6 and TRBJ1-1): DAGVTQSPTHLIKTRGQQVTLRCSPKSGHDTVSWYQQALGQGPQFIFQYYEEEERQRGNFPDRFSGHQFPNYSSELNVNALLLGDSALYLCASSTRDETTGQGAAEAFFGQGTRLTVV.

The chain joins TRBV5-1 to TRBJ1-1, with TRBD1 identical over 9 bases. The CDR3 extends over 15 amino acids. The junction had 8 bases not matched to a gene; V was cut back by 4 bases and J by 4 bases. The V gene's germline CDR1 is SGHRS and CDR2 YFSETQ. The chain's CDR3 is CASSLGGQGGTEAFF. The CDR3 bases are TGCGCCAGCAGCCTGGGGGGACAGGGCGGCACTGAAGCTTTCTTT.

This clone has only one observation. The chain couples TRBV9 to TRBJ2-3, with 8 positions matching TRBD2. With 0 bases clipped from V and 7 bases from J, the junction kept 7 bases outside the gene matches. The CDR3 is made up of 15 amino acids. Germline values: CDR1 SGDLS, CDR2 YYNGEE. This CDR3 is CASSVVSGSGNTQYF. The CDR3 nucleotides read TGTGCCAGCAGCGTAGTCAGCGGGAGCGGAAATACGCAGTATTTT.

The rearrangement links TRBV5-4 to TRBJ1-2; the match to TRBD1 covers 8 bases. Germline CDR1 reads SGHNT; CDR2 reads YYREEE (reference sequence). This CDR3 region has 15 residues. V was clipped by 4 bases and J by 4 bases; unmatched bases: 9. DNA for the CDR3: TGTGCCAGCAGCCCGCGGACAGGGCCCATCTATGGCTACACCTTC. It specifies CASSPRTGPIYGYTF. Full variable domain (missing parts from reference TRBV5-4 and TRBJ1-2): ETGVTQSPTHLIKTRGQQVTLRCSSQSGHNTVSWYQQALGQGPQFIFQYYREEENGRGNFPPRFSGLQFPNYSSELNVNALELDDSALYLCASSPRTGPIYGYTFGSGTRLTVV.

The chain couples TRBV7-9 to TRBJ2-1, with 7 positions matching TRBD2. Germline values: CDR1 SEHNR, CDR2 FQNEAQ (reference sequence). V shed 5 bases and J 5 bases; nucleotides not matched to a gene: 15. There are 17 residues in the CDR3. The CDR3 DNA is TGTGCCAGCAGCCCCAGGGAGGGAACGGGAGGAGACAATGAGCAGTTCTTC. Its translation is CASSPREGTGGDNEQFF.

The V gene is TRBV6-4, the J gene TRBJ1-4, with 8 bases matching TRBD1. V dropped 4 bases and J dropped 8; count of bases not matched to a gene: 9. CDR3 size: 15 residues. Germline V gives CDR1 MRHNA, CDR2 SNTAGT. The CDR3: CASSVWDRPIEKLFF. The CDR3 DNA reads TGTGCCAGCAGTGTGTGGGACAGGCCAATCGAAAAACTGTTTTTT.

The CDR3 DNA sequence: TGCGCCAGCAGCCAAGGACTAGCGGGAGTACCCGGGGAGCTGTTTTTT. Translating gives CASSQGLAGVPGELFF. The chain is built from TRBV4-1 and TRBJ2-2; 12 bases fit TRBD2. The CDR3 runs to 16 residues. From germline, CDR1 is MGHRA and CDR2 YSYEKL. J gave up 6 bases and V 1 base, and 3 bases lay outside the gene matches.

The V call is TRBV7-9, the J call TRBJ2-1, with no clear D. This CDR3 is 15 amino acids long. V lost 5 bases, J lost 8 bases, and 19 bases lay in between. Germline CDR1 and CDR2: SEHNR and FQNEAQ (reference sequence). The CDR3 region is CASSPEPDRGHEQFF. The CDR3 DNA follows: TGTGCCAGCAGCCCAGAGCCGGATCGAGGCCATGAGCAGTTCTTC.

The chain uses TRBV5-4 and TRBJ1-4; D is unclear. Per the germline V gene, CDR1 is SGHNT and CDR2 is YYREEE (reference sequence). V dropped 4 bases and J dropped 1 base, with 11 bases sitting between them. The CDR3 length is 15 residues. CDR3 DNA sequence: TGTGCCAGCAGCGTCGCCGCGGGAACTAATGAAAAACTGTTTTTT. It is translated as CASSVAAGTNEKLFF.

J is TRBJ2-6 and V is TRBV2; 9 positions agree with TRBD1. Germline values: CDR1 SNHLY, CDR2 FYNNEI. With 8 bases clipped from V and 0 bases from J, the junction kept 8 bases outside the gene matches. This CDR3 region has 17 residues. The CDR3 sequence: CASGRDRASSGANVLTF. CDR3 nucleotide sequence: TGTGCCAGCGGGAGGGACAGGGCCAGCTCTGGGGCCAACGTCCTGACTTTC.

The V call is TRBV18, the J call TRBJ2-5, with D unclear. Germline V gives CDR1 KGHSH, CDR2 LQKENI. Trimming left V 5 bases short and J 1 base short, with 11 bases between. The CDR3 is made up of 14 amino acids. CDR3 sequence reads: CASSGLPIQETQYF. The CDR3 DNA is TGTGCCAGCTCAGGGCTTCCAATCCAAGAGACCCAGTACTTC.

The chain recombines TRBV27 with TRBJ2-1, with 16 bases lining up with TRBD2. The CDR3 is 21 amino acids. V shed 2 bases, J shed 7 bases, and the junction held 17 bases outside the gene matches. Germline CDR1 MNHEY, CDR2 SMNVEV (reference sequence). The CDR3 DNA reads TGTGCCAGCAGTTTAGCCGGGACTAGCGGGAGGGCCTTCCTGACCCTTAATGAGCAGTTCTTC. It translates to CASSLAGTSGRAFLTLNEQFF.

This clone was counted between two and nine times. The CDR3 here is CASRPPRLTNNEQFF. The CDR3 coding sequence is TGTGCCAGCAGACCCCCCCGACTAACCAACAATGAGCAGTTCTTC. V gene TRBV7-9 combines with J gene TRBJ2-1, with TRBD2 as a possible D gene (5 bases). The CDR3 contains 15 residues. V was shortened by 6 bases and J by 5 bases, with 17 bases between the two germline ends. The germline V gene has CDR1 SEHNR and CDR2 FQNEAQ (reference sequence).

This clone was found a few times. This chain links TRBV2 with TRBJ2-3, with 8 positions matching TRBD2. The CDR3 is made up of 15 amino acids. Trimming took 4 bases from V and 3 from J; bases not matched to a gene: 6. Germline assignment: CDR1 SNHLY and CDR2 FYNNEI. The CDR3 region is CASSGREGETDTQYF. Written as DNA, the CDR3 is TGTGCCAGCAGTGGACGGGAGGGGGAGACAGATACGCAGTATTTT.

The chain combines TRBV6-5 with TRBJ2-2; TRBD2 matches at 7 bases. This CDR3 has 15 residues. CDR1 and CDR2 from the germline V gene are MNHEY and SVGAGI. The V segment lost 7 bases and the J segment 1 base; nucleotides outside the gene matches: 6. CDR3 amino acids: CASKQERENTGELFF. In DNA form, the CDR3 reads TGTGCCAGCAAGCAGGAGCGGGAGAACACCGGGGAGCTGTTTTTT.

The chain combines TRBV5-1 with TRBJ2-6; D not certain. The V end was cut by 7 bases, the J end by 1 base, with 9 bases between. From germline, CDR1 is SGHRS and CDR2 YFSETQ. The length of the CDR3 is 14 residues. This chain's CDR3 is CASGEASGANVLTF. The DNA for the CDR3 is TGCGCCAGCGGCGAGGCTTCTGGGGCCAACGTCCTGACTTTC.

This sequence joins TRBV6-5 and TRBJ2-1, with 8 bases matching TRBD2. V lost 3 bases, J lost 7 bases, and 8 bases stayed unmatched. Germline V CDR1 and CDR2: MNHEY, SVGAGI. The CDR3 loop spans 15 amino acids. The CDR3 sequence: CASSYAGAGANEQFF. The CDR3 DNA follows: TGTGCCAGCAGTTATGCGGGAGCGGGAGCGAATGAGCAGTTCTTC.

The chain combines TRBV4-3 with TRBJ2-1; 7 positions agree with TRBD2. The V and J ends lost 1 base and 8 bases, in that order; junction bases with no gene match: 17. The CDR3 is 18 residues long. Germline CDR1 is LGHNA and CDR2 is YSLEER. The CDR3 region has the DNA TGCGCCAGCAGCCAAGGTCCTAGGCCTAGCGGCTACGGGGATGAGCAGTTCTTC. Amino acid sequence: CASSQGPRPSGYGDEQFF.

This clone appeared a few times. V gene TRBV5-5 combines with J gene TRBJ2-1, with 7 bases identical to TRBD1. This CDR3 has 15 amino acids. The J segment lost 5 bases and the V segment lost 5 bases, leaving 10 bases of the junction unmatched. Germline CDR1 SGHKS, CDR2 YYEKEE (reference sequence). The CDR3 coding sequence is TGTGCCAGCAGGCCGGGACAGCGTTCAAACAATGAGCAGTTCTTC. Residues: CASRPGQRSNNEQFF.

J is TRBJ2-7 and V is TRBV28; 9 bases are a match to TRBD2. V dropped 6 bases and J dropped 7; count of bases not matched to a gene: 16. Germline V lookup: CDR1 MDHEN, CDR2 SYDVKM. This CDR3 has 16 amino acids. CDR3 nucleotides: TGTGCCAGCAGCTACGGGAGGACTAGCGACGTTTATGAGCAGTACTTC. Its translation is CASSYGRTSDVYEQYF.